A selection of T cell receptor beta chains follows, all from one sample in a study of cytomegalovirus exposure and HLA in healthy donors. Only in-frame clones appear in the TCRdb table, and some are missing; sequencing was by immunoSEQ multiplex PCR. The sample has some 130,000 clones; around four fifths are singletons. The sequenced material came from PBMCs. These receptors were collected from a woman aged 45-59 years in good health and CMV-seropositive. Both conserved end residues are part of each CDR3. Fields, in order: V gene, CDR3 length, J gene, clone size, D gene, CDR3 protein, CDR3 DNA. D genes are given only for firm matches. Not every row has a clone size; where given, it reads once, few, many or a size class.

TRBV6-5,15,TRBJ2-1,.,TRBD2,CASSYPGLVGSEQFF,TGTGCCAGCAGTTACCCAGGACTAGTGGGGAGTGAGCAGTTCTTC
TRBV6-1,14,TRBJ2-7,.,.,CASGRDTGSYEQYF,TGTGCCAGCGGCAGGGACACCGGCTCCTACGAGCAGTACTTC
TRBV27,16,TRBJ2-5,once,TRBD2,CASIPRLAGGGETQYF,TGTGCCAGCATCCCAAGACTAGCGGGGGGTGGGGAGACCCAGTACTTC
TRBV19,14,TRBJ2-7,.,TRBD1,CASRNPGQGGEQYF,TGTGCCAGCCGAAATCCAGGACAGGGAGGAGAGCAGTACTTC
TRBV9,13,TRBJ1-2,.,TRBD1,CASSPWTGGGYTF,TGTGCCAGCAGCCCTTGGACAGGAGGTGGCTACACCTTC
TRBV19,16,TRBJ1-4,.,TRBD1,CASSKRPGQGGEKLFF,TGTGCCAGTAGTAAGAGGCCGGGACAGGGTGGTGAAAAACTGTTTTTT
TRBV29-1,14,TRBJ1-1,.,.,CSVVGPRGKTEAFF,TGCAGCGTTGTAGGTCCCAGAGGAAAAACTGAAGCTTTCTTT
TRBV2,13,TRBJ2-7,.,TRBD2,CASGGGISYEQYF,TGTGCCAGCGGGGGAGGGATCTCCTACGAGCAGTACTTC
TRBV5-1,15,TRBJ2-7,.,TRBD2,CASRSRTSGSYEQYF,TGCGCCAGCAGATCCAGGACTAGCGGGAGCTACGAGCAGTACTTC
TRBV19,14,TRBJ1-1,.,.,CASKSGLLNTEAFF,TGTGCCAGTAAGTCGGGACTGCTGAACACTGAAGCTTTCTTT
TRBV6-5,15,TRBJ2-7,.,TRBD1,CASSWTGGEGYEQYF,TGTGCCAGCAGTTGGACAGGGGGCGAAGGCTACGAGCAGTACTTC
TRBV2,16,TRBJ2-1,.,TRBD2,CASSETSRSSYNEQFF,TGTGCCAGCAGCGAGACTAGCAGGAGCTCCTACAATGAGCAGTTCTTC
TRBV13,15,TRBJ1-5,.,TRBD1,CASSLRQGGSQPQHF,TGTGCCAGCAGCCTCAGACAGGGGGGTAGCCAGCCCCAGCATTTT
TRBV6-1,15,TRBJ2-7,.,TRBD2,CASKPGLAGTYEQYF,TGTGCCAGCAAACCGGGACTAGCGGGAACCTACGAGCAGTACTTC
TRBV6-5,15,TRBJ1-6,.,.,CASSPQAGENSPLHF,TGTGCCAGCAGCCCCCAGGCGGGAGAGAATTCACCCCTCCACTTT
TRBV18,15,TRBJ1-1,.,TRBD1,CASSPQGTGNTEAFF,TGTGCCAGCTCACCACAGGGGACAGGGAACACTGAAGCTTTCTTT
TRBV6-5,14,TRBJ2-3,.,.,CASRPLASTDTQYF,TGTGCCAGCAGACCCCTAGCTTCCACAGATACGCAGTATTTT
TRBV4-3,15,TRBJ1-2,.,.,CASSQAGTGIYGYTF,TGCGCCAGCAGCCAAGCAGGAACCGGGATCTATGGCTACACCTTC
TRBV5-4,13,TRBJ1-1,.,.,CASSQTGGTEAFF,TGTGCCAGCAGCCAGACGGGGGGTACTGAAGCTTTCTTT
TRBV19,17,TRBJ1-5,few,TRBD1,CASSIYLPGTGVQPQHF,TGTGCCAGTAGTATATACCTACCCGGGACAGGGGTCCAGCCCCAGCATTTT
TRBV9,17,TRBJ2-5,.,TRBD2,CASTRRGLAGFHETQYF,TGTGCCAGCACCCGCCGAGGACTAGCGGGGTTCCACGAGACCCAGTACTTC
TRBV27,16,TRBJ2-1,.,TRBD1,CASRPAHRGYYNEQFF,TGTGCCAGCAGACCTGCTCACAGGGGATATTACAATGAGCAGTTCTTC
TRBV11-3,15,TRBJ2-3,.,.,CASSPRLGPTDTQYF,TGTGCCAGCAGCCCCCGACTAGGTCCCACAGATACGCAGTATTTT
TRBV2,16,TRBJ2-3,.,TRBD2,CASSVPSGASTDTQYF,TGTGCCAGCAGTGTTCCTAGCGGGGCGAGCACAGATACGCAGTATTTT
TRBV6-1,14,TRBJ1-1,.,.,CASRRARARTEAFF,TGTGCCAGCAGGAGGGCGAGGGCCAGAACTGAAGCTTTCTTT
TRBV6-5,13,TRBJ1-5,.,.,CASATNVYQPQHF,TGTGCCAGCGCCACAAACGTATATCAGCCCCAGCATTTT
TRBV11-3,13,TRBJ2-5,.,.,CASSFGGGETQYF,TGTGCCAGCAGCTTCGGTGGGGGGGAGACCCAGTACTTC
TRBV27,16,TRBJ2-1,.,TRBD2,CASSLATSGSYNEQFF,TGTGCCAGCAGTTTAGCGACTAGCGGGAGCTACAATGAGCAGTTCTTC
TRBV30,14,TRBJ1-5,.,.,CAWSQDRGNQPQHF,TGTGCCTGGAGTCAAGACAGAGGCAATCAGCCCCAGCATTTT
TRBV28,15,TRBJ1-1,.,TRBD1,CASSKQGRMNTEAFF,TGTGCCAGCAGTAAACAGGGGCGGATGAACACTGAAGCTTTCTTT
TRBV27,14,TRBJ2-7,.,TRBD1,CASSLGDRIHEQYF,TGTGCCAGCAGTTTGGGGGACAGGATACACGAGCAGTACTTC
TRBV2,13,TRBJ2-1,.,TRBD2,CASAGADNGEQFF,TGTGCCAGCGCGGGAGCGGATAATGGTGAGCAGTTCTTC
TRBV6-1,15,TRBJ1-2,few,.,CASSESKDAHYGYTF,TGTGCCAGCAGTGAAAGTAAAGATGCGCACTATGGCTACACCTTC
TRBV7-2,15,TRBJ1-2,.,TRBD1,CASSYTHWDRSGYTF,TGTGCCAGCAGCTACACCCACTGGGACAGGAGTGGCTACACCTTC
TRBV6-1,15,TRBJ2-5,.,TRBD1,CASSSTRDRGLTQYF,TGTGCCAGCAGTTCCACCCGGGACAGGGGACTCACCCAGTACTTC
TRBV27,16,TRBJ2-5,.,TRBD2,CASSPHNGLAEETQYF,TGTGCCAGCAGTCCTCACAACGGACTAGCGGAAGAGACCCAGTACTTC
TRBV9,13,TRBJ1-4,.,.,CASSVVAGGKLFF,TGTGCCAGCAGCGTAGTGGCGGGAGGAAAACTGTTTTTT
TRBV28,12,TRBJ1-6,once,.,CASTVPGHPSHF,TGTGCCAGCACTGTACCGGGACACCCATCCCACTTT
TRBV5-1,13,TRBJ1-1,once,.,CASSGGTDLEAFF,TGCGCCAGCAGCGGGGGGACGGATCTTGAAGCTTTCTTT
TRBV9,16,TRBJ1-1,.,.,CASSATPFRDNTEAFF,TGTGCCAGCAGCGCGACCCCTTTCAGGGATAACACTGAAGCTTTCTTT
TRBV30,14,TRBJ1-6,.,TRBD1,CAWASGTGHSPLHF,TGTGCCTGGGCCTCCGGGACAGGGCACTCGCCCCTCCACTTT
TRBV6-5,15,TRBJ1-2,few,TRBD1,CASSTTSDRDNGYTF,TGTGCCAGCAGTACTACTTCGGACAGGGATAATGGCTACACCTTC
TRBV27,13,TRBJ1-1,.,.,CASRSTGTHEAFF,TGTGCCAGCAGGTCAACCGGGACACATGAAGCTTTCTTT
TRBV4-1,16,TRBJ1-4,.,TRBD1,CASSRVTGPTNEKLFF,TGCGCCAGCAGCCGAGTGACAGGGCCAACTAATGAAAAACTGTTTTTT
TRBV4-3,15,TRBJ1-2,few,.,CASSQGVAGYYGYTF,TGCGCCAGCAGCCAAGGGGTGGCAGGGTATTATGGCTACACCTTC
TRBV15,13,TRBJ1-1,.,.,CATSMQGGTEAFF,TGTGCCACCAGCATGCAGGGAGGCACTGAAGCTTTCTTT
TRBV7-8,13,TRBJ1-2,.,.,CASSPLGRYGYTF,TGTGCCAGCAGCCCATTGGGCAGATATGGCTACACCTTC
TRBV18,14,TRBJ2-7,once,.,CASSSSIQGYEQYF,TGTGCCAGCTCATCCTCGATACAGGGCTACGAGCAGTACTTC
TRBV29-1,11,TRBJ2-7,.,.,CSVGQAHEQYF,TGCAGCGTTGGACAGGCCCACGAGCAGTACTTC
TRBV19,16,TRBJ2-2,.,TRBD2,CASSKRLAGVTGELFF,TGTGCCAGTAGTAAACGACTAGCGGGAGTCACCGGGGAGCTGTTTTTT
TRBV7-9,12,TRBJ1-1,few,TRBD1,CASSLGTGGAFF,TGTGCCAGCAGCTTAGGGACAGGGGGGGCTTTCTTT
TRBV6-4,12,TRBJ2-1,.,.,CASSEVGGEQFF,TGTGCCAGCAGTGAAGTCGGCGGTGAGCAGTTCTTC
TRBV28,15,TRBJ1-2,.,TRBD1,CASSSAGTGDYGYTF,TGTGCCAGCAGTTCCGCCGGGACAGGGGACTATGGCTACACCTTC
TRBV6-6,14,TRBJ2-1,.,TRBD2,CASRDGTSNNEQFF,TGTGCCAGCCGAGACGGGACTAGCAACAATGAGCAGTTCTTC
TRBV9,17,TRBJ2-1,few,TRBD2,CASSVVFGTSGSNEQFF,TGTGCCAGCAGCGTAGTCTTTGGGACTAGCGGGAGTAATGAGCAGTTCTTC
TRBV7-9,14,TRBJ1-2,.,TRBD1,CASSLGQGYGDYTF,TGTGCCAGCAGCTTGGGACAGGGGTACGGGGACTACACCTTC